A single sample is the source of the 14 T cell receptor beta chains below, sequenced in a study of shared clonotypes between healthy human individuals. Only in-frame clones appear in the TCRdb table, and some are missing; sequencing was by immunoSEQ multiplex PCR. The sample includes over a million clones, less than 99% of them seen just once. Sequencing used naive CD4+ T cells sorted from blood. The subset here: CD45RA+ positively selected. The receptors come from a man in his thirties or forties in good health.

This rearrangement joins TRBV9 to TRBJ1-1, with D perhaps TRBD1 (6 bases). Germline V gene sequence: CDR1 SGDLS, CDR2 YYNGEE. The CDR3 loop spans 15 amino acids. Trimming pared 4 bases from V and 2 bases from J, leaving 15 bases between. The CDR3 here is CASSPSGEPNTEAFF. The DNA for the CDR3 is TGTGCCAGCAGCCCATCAGGGGAACCAAACACTGAAGCTTTCTTT.

The CDR3 DNA is TGTGCCAGCGGTCTTGGCAGAGCGCTCTACGAGCAGTACTTC. Protein sequence: CASGLGRALYEQYF. The rearrangement joins TRBV2 to TRBJ2-7; the D is unclear. V lost 8 bases and J 3 bases, leaving 17 bases between the germline ends. CDR1 and CDR2 from the germline V gene are SNHLY and FYNNEI. The length of the CDR3 is 14 residues.

The chain links TRBV5-4 to TRBJ2-3; 11 nucleotides line up with TRBD1. CDR3 length: 14 residues. V dropped 5 bases and J dropped 3; count of bases not matched to a gene: 2. Germline loops: CDR1 SGHNT, CDR2 YYREEE (reference sequence). DNA for the CDR3: TGTGCCAGCAGACGGGACAGGGGGACAGATACGCAGTATTTT. The encoded protein is CASRRDRGTDTQYF.

V usage is TRBV4-1 and J usage is TRBJ1-5, with TRBD1 identical over 8 bases. The trim removed 2 bases at V and 3 bases at J, leaving 3 bases unmatched. Germline V CDR1 and CDR2: MGHRA, YSYEKL. CDR3 length: 15 residues. The CDR3 nucleotides are TGCGCCAGCAGCCAACGGACAGGGAACAATCAGCCCCAGCATTTT. Protein sequence: CASSQRTGNNQPQHF.

The V call is TRBV13, the J call TRBJ2-1; either TRBD1 or TRBD2 may supply D (6 bases each). Germline V lookup: CDR1 PRHDT, CDR2 FYEKMQ (reference sequence). The V end lost 5 bases, the J end lost 6 bases, and 20 bases lay between the germline ends. This CDR3 is built from 16 residues. CDR3 protein: CASSPPLRGGANEQFF. CDR3 sequence (DNA): TGTGCCAGCAGCCCCCCCCTCAGGGGAGGTGCCAATGAGCAGTTCTTC.

The rearrangement joins TRBV5-1 to TRBJ2-4, with D perhaps being TRBD1 or TRBD2 (5 bases each). The CDR3 totals 13 residues. Trimming pared 0 bases from V and 7 bases from J, leaving 8 bases between. Per germline, CDR1 SGHRS and CDR2 YFSETQ. The CDR3 region is CASSLDWGNIQYF. The CDR3 DNA sequence: TGCGCCAGCAGCTTGGACTGGGGGAACATTCAGTACTTC.

The V call is TRBV11-2, the J call TRBJ2-3; D gene ambiguous. V lost 2 bases to trimming and J lost 4 bases, with 16 bases between them. The CDR3 loop spans 16 amino acids. Germline CDR1 SGHAT, CDR2 FQNNGV. In nucleotides, the CDR3 is TGTGCCAGCAGCTTATTTCCAACGGTGGCCCCAGATACGCAGTATTTT. Its translation is CASSLFPTVAPDTQYF.

The chain couples TRBV28 to TRBJ2-7, with 8 bases lining up with TRBD1. The V gene end was trimmed by 9 bases and the J gene end by 6 bases; junction bases not matched to a gene: 10. Germline V CDR1 and CDR2: MDHEN, SYDVKM. CDR3 length: 13 amino acids. The CDR3 reads CASGQGTLSEQYF. The DNA for the CDR3 is TGTGCCAGTGGACAGGGCACCCTCTCCGAGCAGTACTTC.

The chain employs TRBV19 and TRBJ1-5, with D maybe TRBD1 (5 bases). The CDR3 covers 14 residues. Germline V gene data show CDR1 as LNHDA and CDR2 as SQIVND (reference sequence). V lost 10 bases to trimming and J lost 2 bases, with 15 bases between them. CDR3 bases: TGTGCCACCACGCGTGTACAGGGCAATCAGCCCCAGCATTTT. Translated, it gives CATTRVQGNQPQHF.

This chain uses TRBV5-1 with TRBJ2-5; tentatively, D is TRBD2 (5 bases). Deletions cut 5 bases from V and 5 bases from J, with 19 bases between. This CDR3 contains 15 residues. Germline CDR1 is SGHRS and CDR2 is YFSETQ. This CDR3 reads CASSPPTNALETQYF. DNA of the CDR3: TGCGCCAGCAGTCCTCCGACTAATGCTCTTGAGACCCAGTACTTC.

This chain uses TRBV28 with TRBJ2-4; 9 bases line up with TRBD2. Germline trimming cut 5 bases from V and 0 bases from J; bases unmatched to any gene: 11. The CDR3 loop spans 18 amino acids. Germline CDR1 MDHEN, CDR2 SYDVKM. The CDR3 DNA sequence: TGTGCCAGCAGTAGATCAGCGGGAGGACTACTAGCCAAAAACATTCAGTACTTC. It encodes CASSRSAGGLLAKNIQYF.

This chain joins TRBV6-1 and TRBJ1-2; D is undetermined. The CDR3 spans 14 residues. V was clipped by 1 base and J by 7 bases, with 13 bases between them. The germline V gene encodes CDR1 MNHNS and CDR2 SASEGT. In DNA form, the CDR3 reads TGTGCCAGCAGTGAAGTATCGGATGTAACTGGCTACACCTTC. This gives the protein CASSEVSDVTGYTF.

V is TRBV6-6 and J is TRBJ2-7; 7 bases agree with TRBD1. After removal of 8 bases from V and 2 bases from J, the junction contained 12 bases not matched to a gene. Looked up from germline, CDR1 is MNHNY and CDR2 is SVGAGI (reference sequence). This CDR3 has 15 amino acids. As DNA, the CDR3 is TGTGCCAGCGTTAGGGACCGGGACAGCCCCTACGAGCAGTACTTC. Translated: CASVRDRDSPYEQYF.

The CDR3 nucleotides are TGTGCCAGCAGTTACTCGATGGGCGCGCCCACTGAAGCTTTCTTT. Encoded protein: CASSYSMGAPTEAFF. The J gene is TRBJ1-1, the V gene TRBV6-5; D call uncertain. CDR1 is MNHEY and CDR2 is SVGAGI in the germline V gene. The CDR3 runs 15 residues. V lost 0 bases and J 4 bases, leaving 12 bases between the germline ends.